The 15 T cell receptor beta chains presented below share a single source sample, sequenced in a study of cytomegalovirus exposure and HLA in healthy donors. The study ran its PCR with 60 Vbeta and 13 Jbeta primers. This table comes from immunoSEQ multiplex PCR, and its TCRdb copy is limited to in-frame clones, with some not included. The sample lists approximately 160,000 clones, around 80% occurring once. Sample: PBMCs. The receptors stem from a man younger than 40 in good health and CMV-seropositive.

On this clone itself: The junction departs from germline at one end; a sequencing error may be responsible. The chain employs TRBV15 and TRBJ2-3; TRBD2 matches 12 bases. The germline gives CDR1 LNHNV, CDR2 YYDKDF (reference sequence). CDR3 length: 16 residues. The CDR3 region has the DNA TGTGCCACCAGCACTGGACTAGCGGGGTTCACAAATACGCAGTATTTT. This encodes CATSTGLAGFTNTQYF.

This rearrangement joins TRBV14 to TRBJ1-1; D is possibly TRBD1 (5 bases). CDR1 SGHDN and CDR2 FVKESK come from the germline V gene. Trimming took off 3 bases at V and 9 bases at J, with 14 bases between the two ends. This CDR3 contains 13 residues. The CDR3 DNA reads as TGTGCCAGCAGCCATTTTGTCAGGGCTAAAGCTTTCTTT. Translating gives CASSHFVRAKAFF.

This chain links TRBV27 with TRBJ2-6; D remains ambiguous. The germline V gene has CDR1 MNHEY and CDR2 SMNVEV (reference sequence). The CDR3 consists of 17 residues. V dropped 2 bases and J dropped 0 bases, with 11 bases sitting between them. The CDR3 loop reads CASSLLASRSGANVLTF. Here the CDR3 DNA reads TGTGCCAGCAGTTTACTGGCTTCCCGCTCTGGGGCCAACGTCCTGACTTTC.

This sequence joins TRBV27 and TRBJ1-5, with TRBD1 identical over 8 bases. V shed 7 bases and J 2 bases; nucleotides not matched to a gene: 1. In germline, CDR1 is MNHEY, CDR2 SMNVEV (reference sequence). The length of the CDR3 is 13 residues. CDR3 loop: CASMGQGNQPQHF. For the CDR3, the DNA is TGTGCCAGCATGGGACAGGGCAATCAGCCCCAGCATTTT.

V usage is TRBV11-2 and J usage is TRBJ2-1, with D possibly TRBD2 on 5 matching bases. V gave up 10 bases and J gave up 9 bases, with 13 bases separating them. CDR3 length equals 11 residues. Germline V gives CDR1 SGHAT, CDR2 FQNNGV. CDR3 bases: TGTGCCATCCACCGGGCGGGTGAGCAGTTCTTC. It translates to CAIHRAGEQFF.

The CDR3: CATSGQESGRTEAFF. The CDR3 nucleotides read TGTGCCACCAGCGGACAGGAGTCTGGGCGCACTGAAGCTTTCTTT. The rearrangement joins TRBV15 to TRBJ1-1, with 7 bases fitting TRBD1. This CDR3 comprises 15 residues. Germline CDR1 is LNHNV and CDR2 is YYDKDF (reference sequence). The V segment lost 5 bases and the J segment 4 bases; nucleotides outside the gene matches: 10. The full variable domain, rest sourced from reference TRBV15 and TRBJ1-1, is DAMVIQNPRYQVTQFGKPVTLSCSQTLNHNVMYWYQQKSSQAPKLLFHYYDKDFNNEADTPDNFQSRRPNTSFCFLDIRSPGLGDTAMYLCATSGQESGRTEAFFGQGTRLTVV.

This chain joins TRBV4-1 and TRBJ2-5; D is perhaps TRBD2 (5 bases). Trimming stripped 4 bases from V and 1 base from J, with 10 bases between. Per the germline V gene, CDR1 is MGHRA and CDR2 is YSYEKL. This CDR3 contains 14 residues. This chain's CDR3 is CASSPSGIQETQYF. The CDR3 nucleotides read TGCGCCAGCAGCCCTTCGGGGATCCAAGAGACCCAGTACTTC.

V gene TRBV18 combines with J gene TRBJ1-1, with 8 bases matching TRBD1. Germline V lookup: CDR1 KGHSH, CDR2 LQKENI. The V segment lost 5 bases and the J segment 5 bases; nucleotides outside the gene matches: 7. This CDR3 is built from 14 residues. In DNA form, the CDR3 reads TGTGCCAGCTCAGGGGCAGGGGGCTCGACTGAAGCTTTCTTT. Translation gives CASSGAGGSTEAFF.

This chain joins TRBV6-6 and TRBJ1-1; the D gene is possibly TRBD1 (6 bases). V lost 2 bases and J 2 bases, leaving 12 bases between the germline ends. Germline CDR1 is MNHNY and CDR2 is SVGAGI (reference sequence). This CDR3 comprises 15 residues. This chain's CDR3 is CASSYPARGNTEAFF. For the CDR3, the DNA is TGTGCCAGCAGTTACCCGGCCAGGGGAAACACTGAAGCTTTCTTT.

This clone occurred once. The rearrangement joins TRBV25-1 to TRBJ1-1; D might be TRBD1 (6 bases). CDR1 is MGHDK and CDR2 is SYGVNS in the germline V gene. This CDR3 has 16 residues. The V end lost 1 base, the J end lost 4 bases, and 16 bases lay between the germline ends. The CDR3: CASSESGGPLTTEAFF. The CDR3 bases are TGTGCCAGCAGTGAATCCGGGGGGCCCCTGACCACTGAAGCTTTCTTT.

In its sample, this clone was seen a few times. The chain employs TRBV6-1 and TRBJ2-6; D is ambiguous. The CDR3 runs to 17 residues. CDR1 is MNHNS, CDR2 SASEGT, per germline. Trimming pared 5 bases from V and 0 bases from J, leaving 14 bases between. The chain's CDR3 is CASSQGNGYSGANVLTF. In nucleotides, the CDR3 is TGTGCCAGCAGTCAAGGAAACGGTTACTCTGGGGCCAACGTCCTGACTTTC.

This chain links TRBV4-1 with TRBJ2-7, with 7 bases aligning to TRBD2. CDR3 size: 16 residues. Trimming cost V 0 bases and J 3 bases; bases outside gene matches: 8. Germline V gene data show CDR1 as MGHRA and CDR2 as YSYEKL. The CDR3 here is CASSQDLGGGIYEQYF. As DNA, the CDR3 is TGCGCCAGCAGCCAAGATCTTGGGGGGGGGATCTACGAGCAGTACTTC.

V is TRBV27 and J is TRBJ1-5; possible D gene TRBD1, 6 bases. The germline V and J ends were trimmed by 3 bases and 0 bases, with 9 bases remaining between them. The CDR3 runs to 15 residues. Germline V CDR1 and CDR2: MNHEY, SMNVEV (reference sequence). CDR3 amino acids: CASSFRTDSNQPQHF. In DNA form, the CDR3 reads TGTGCCAGCAGTTTTCGGACAGATAGCAATCAGCCCCAGCATTTT.

The V and J genes are TRBV5-1 and TRBJ2-7; D is undetermined. The V and J ends lost 0 bases and 0 bases respectively, with 10 bases between them. This CDR3 has 15 amino acids. Per the germline V gene, CDR1 is SGHRS and CDR2 is YFSETQ. As DNA, the CDR3 is TGCGCCAGCAGCTTGGGGAGCCCGAGCTCCTACGAGCAGTACTTC. Translation: CASSLGSPSSYEQYF.

The sample holds a few counts of this clone. The sample contains more than one DNA sequence encoding this CDR3. CDR3 nucleotide sequence: TGTGCCAGCAGCTTAGCTCGGACGGGGGAAGGTGGAAACACCATATATTTT. Protein product: CASSLARTGEGGNTIYF. This chain uses TRBV11-2 with TRBJ1-3, with D perhaps TRBD1 (5 bases). There are 17 residues in the CDR3. Germline CDR1 reads SGHAT; CDR2 reads FQNNGV. Trimming stripped 1 base from V and 3 bases from J, with 16 bases between.